This T cell receptor beta chain derives from a study of early T cells in non-severe SARS-CoV-2 infection. This clonotype came up many times. Per the germline V gene, CDR1 is SNHLY and CDR2 is FYNNEI. The length of the CDR3 is 15 residues. Trimming took off 0 bases at V and 1 base at J, with 8 bases between the two ends. TCRdb re-derived calls from the 5' RACE reads in MiXCR, one entry per CDR3 protein. The sample holds 45,000 to 60,000 distinct CDR3 sequences, about 7.7% seen once. Specimen: whole blood. This receptor was identified in an adult who was a healthcare worker with PCR-confirmed SARS-CoV-2 infection or an uninfected control (not recorded which). The chain combines TRBV2 with TRBJ2-3, with a weak D call TRBD1 (5 bases). CDR3 region: CASSEAGLGTDTQYF. CDR3 nucleotides: TGTGCCAGCAGTGAAGCGGGGCTAGGCACAGATACGCAGTATTTT.